This entry lists 23 T cell receptor beta chains sequenced from one sample in a study of cytomegalovirus exposure and HLA in healthy donors. The PCR had 60 Vbeta and 13 Jbeta primers. The assay was immunoSEQ multiplex PCR, and TCRdb's table has in-frame clones only and misses some. Of more than 50,000 clones listed, less than 75% are singletons. Sequences were obtained from PBMCs. The receptors come from a woman aged 45 to 65 in good health and CMV-seropositive.

The chain carries TRBV4-1 and TRBJ2-7; a weak D match, TRBD1 (6 bases). The CDR3 runs 16 residues. The germline CDR1 and CDR2 sequences are MGHRA and YSYEKL. The V end lost 1 base, the J end lost 2 bases, and 15 bases lay between the germline ends. CDR3 nucleotides: TGCGCCAGCAGCCAAGGGGAACGGGACACTGCCTACGAGCAGTACTTC. Translated, it gives CASSQGERDTAYEQYF.

The chain uses TRBV28 and TRBJ2-5; possible D gene TRBD1, 6 bases. Germline lookup yields CDR1 MDHEN and CDR2 SYDVKM. The CDR3 runs to 13 residues. V shed 7 bases and J shed 2 bases, with 11 bases lying between them. The CDR3 protein is CASIGQPQETQYF. Written as DNA, the CDR3 is TGTGCCAGCATAGGACAGCCTCAAGAGACCCAGTACTTC. Looking up the rest from reference TRBV28 and TRBJ2-5 gives the full variable domain: DVKVTQSSRYLVKRTGEKVFLECVQDMDHENMFWYRQDPGLGLRLIYFSYDVKMKEKGDIPEGYSVSREKKERFSLILESASTNQTSMYLCASIGQPQETQYFGPGTRLLVL.

This chain joins TRBV9 and TRBJ2-2; 9 positions agree with TRBD1. Trimming cost V 3 bases and J 5 bases; bases outside gene matches: 5. Germline values: CDR1 SGDLS, CDR2 YYNGEE. CDR3 length: 15 amino acids. The CDR3 nucleotides read TGTGCCAGCAGCGGCGGACAGGGGAGGACCGGGGAGCTGTTTTTT. It yields the protein CASSGGQGRTGELFF.

The genes are TRBV4-3 and TRBJ2-3; D possibly corresponds to TRBD2 (6 bases). From germline, CDR1 is LGHNA and CDR2 YSLEER. The CDR3 runs 15 residues. Trimming took off 0 bases at V and 5 bases at J, with 12 bases between the two ends. The CDR3 coding sequence is TGCGCCAGCAGCCAAGACCTCCGGGACTTAGATACGCAGTATTTT. It translates to CASSQDLRDLDTQYF.

V and J are TRBV7-8 and TRBJ2-3, with a possible D match to TRBD2 (5 bases). Per germline, CDR1 SGHVS and CDR2 FQNEAQ. This CDR3 has 15 residues. V gave up 2 bases and J gave up 6 bases, with 15 bases separating them. The CDR3 loop is CASSLSWTGEDTQYF. CDR3 in DNA: TGTGCCAGCAGCTTATCCTGGACTGGGGAGGATACGCAGTATTTT.

The V call is TRBV29-1, the J call TRBJ2-7, with 7 bases lining up with TRBD1. J gave up 0 bases and V 6 bases, and 8 bases lay outside the gene matches. In germline, CDR1 is SQVTM, CDR2 ANQGSEA. The CDR3 length is 14 residues. This chain's CDR3 is CSVRDSLSSYEQYF. The DNA for the CDR3 is TGCAGCGTCCGGGACAGCCTGAGCTCCTACGAGCAGTACTTC.

This chain connects TRBV7-3 to TRBJ1-6, with D maybe TRBD1 (5 bases). CDR1 SGHTA and CDR2 FQGTGA come from the germline V gene. There are 15 residues in the CDR3. Trimming pared 0 bases from V and 7 bases from J, leaving 10 bases between. CDR3 loop: CASSLTGLLNSPLHF. The DNA of the CDR3 is TGTGCCAGCAGCTTAACGGGGCTCTTGAATTCACCCCTCCACTTT.

CDR3 DNA: TGTGCCAGCACCCCCGTGGGTACAGGGCGGAATGAGCAGTTCTTC. Its translation: CASTPVGTGRNEQFF. The chain is built from TRBV6-5 and TRBJ2-1; weak D call: TRBD1 (6 bases). The germline V gene encodes CDR1 MNHEY and CDR2 SVGAGI. V lost 7 bases, J lost 7 bases, and 20 bases lay in between. This CDR3 has 15 amino acids.

The V call is TRBV6-5, the J call TRBJ2-6; perhaps TRBD1 as D (5 bases). Trimming removed 6 bases from V and 4 bases from J, with 13 bases in between. Looked up from germline, CDR1 is MNHEY and CDR2 is SVGAGI. The CDR3 extends over 15 amino acids. The CDR3, as DNA: TGTGCCAGCAGCTCACAGGTCCCGGGGGCCAACGTCCTGACTTTC. It is translated as CASSSQVPGANVLTF.

As to this clone: Other DNA sequences from this sample encode an identical CDR3 as well. The V and J genes are TRBV7-6 and TRBJ1-1; no definite D call. The V end lost 4 bases, the J end lost 0 bases, and 6 bases lay between the germline ends. The V gene's germline CDR1 is SGHVS and CDR2 FNYEAQ. The CDR3 spans 13 residues. In DNA, the CDR3 is TGTGCCAGCAGCTCCCAAATGAACACTGAAGCTTTCTTT. It is translated as CASSSQMNTEAFF.

This chain links TRBV11-2 with TRBJ1-2; D is perhaps TRBD1 (6 bases). The V gene's germline CDR1 is SGHAT and CDR2 FQNNGV. There are 16 residues in the CDR3. V was shortened by 4 bases and J by 3 bases, with 18 bases between the two germline ends. DNA of the CDR3: TGTGCCAGCAGCTACAAACCAGATGGGGGCCACTATGGCTACACCTTC. Translating gives CASSYKPDGGHYGYTF.

V is TRBV9 and J is TRBJ2-7, with 10 bases that match TRBD2. V lost 0 bases and J lost 3; bases outside the gene matches: 6. CDR3 length: 16 residues. Germline assignment: CDR1 SGDLS and CDR2 YYNGEE. Here the CDR3 reads CASSVAAAGGVYEQYF. CDR3 coding DNA: TGTGCCAGCAGCGTAGCTGCAGCGGGAGGGGTCTACGAGCAGTACTTC.

The chain's CDR3 is CLTGEDGNEQFF. CDR3 DNA: TGTCTAACGGGAGAAGACGGCAATGAGCAGTTCTTC. The V and J genes are TRBV28 and TRBJ2-1; tentatively, D is TRBD2 (6 bases). The V gene's germline CDR1 is MDHEN and CDR2 SYDVKM. The CDR3 spans 12 residues.

This chain links TRBV2 with TRBJ2-3, with D possibly being TRBD1 (6 bases). Looked up from germline, CDR1 is SNHLY and CDR2 is FYNNEI. CDR3 size: 15 residues. Trimming left V 7 bases short and J 4 bases short, with 18 bases between. CDR3 region: CASTPTGIGADTQYF. The CDR3 DNA reads as TGTGCCAGCACTCCTACAGGGATTGGTGCAGATACGCAGTATTTT.

As DNA, the CDR3 is TGTGCCAGTAGTTTCCGACAGGGGGCTGGGGCCAACGTCCTGACTTTC. Its protein is CASSFRQGAGANVLTF. The chain has TRBV19 and TRBJ2-6; 9 bases map to TRBD1. The CDR3 runs 16 residues. V shed 5 bases and J 2 bases; nucleotides not matched to a gene: 4. Germline CDR1 reads LNHDA; CDR2 reads SQIVND (reference sequence).

This clone was detected a few times. V and J are TRBV30 and TRBJ2-4; possibly TRBD2 for D (6 bases). CDR1 is GTSNPN, CDR2 SVGIG, per germline (reference sequence). The V gene lost 2 bases and the J gene lost 3 bases, with 14 bases spanning the gap. The CDR3 spans 15 residues. The CDR3, as DNA: TGTGCCTGGAGTAAGGGCGGAGGGAACAAAAACATTCAGTACTTC. This translates into CAWSKGGGNKNIQYF.

V and J are TRBV6-1 and TRBJ1-5; D gene unclear. The CDR3 sequence is 15 residues long. The germline V and J ends were trimmed by 6 bases and 0 bases, with 12 bases remaining between them. Germline V gene data show CDR1 as MNHNS and CDR2 as SASEGT. The CDR3 sequence: CASSGVWYSNQPQHF. The CDR3, as DNA: TGTGCCAGCAGCGGGGTATGGTATAGCAATCAGCCCCAGCATTTT.

V and J are TRBV19 and TRBJ1-2; D is ambiguous. The CDR3 has 15 residues. V lost 7 bases and J lost 7, with 22 bases in between. Germline V CDR1 and CDR2: LNHDA, SQIVND (reference sequence). CDR3 nucleotide sequence: TGTGCCAGTATTCCCAATGTACTCGCAGGAATTGGCTACACCTTC. Protein sequence: CASIPNVLAGIGYTF.

This clone came up a few times. This sequence joins TRBV6-5 and TRBJ1-6; D not resolved. The CDR3 extends over 14 amino acids. Germline lookup yields CDR1 MNHEY and CDR2 SVGAGI. Trimming left V 4 bases short and J 8 bases short, with 12 bases between. CDR3 bases: TGTGCCAGCAGTTCTGAACTTAGAGATTCACCCCTCCACTTT. Protein: CASSSELRDSPLHF.

The chain carries TRBV7-9 and TRBJ2-5, with D possibly matching TRBD1 (6 bases). Germline-derived CDR1 and CDR2 are SEHNR and FQNEAQ (reference sequence). The V end lost 5 bases, the J end lost 4 bases, and 14 bases lay between the germline ends. This CDR3 is 14 amino acids long. The CDR3 nucleotides read TGTGCCAGCAGCCGGACAGTACTATTAGAGACCCAGTACTTC. It codes for CASSRTVLLETQYF.

This clone appeared a few times. The chain links TRBV7-9 to TRBJ2-5; 9 bases line up with TRBD2. The V gene's germline CDR1 is SEHNR and CDR2 FQNEAQ (reference sequence). CDR3 length: 14 amino acids. After removal of 4 bases from V and 11 bases from J, the junction contained 11 bases not matched to a gene. The DNA for the CDR3 is TGTGCCAGCAGCTATTCGGAAGCGGGAGGAGAGCAGTACTTC. This translates into CASSYSEAGGEQYF.

J is TRBJ1-2 and V is TRBV4-1, with no clear D. Germline loops: CDR1 MGHRA, CDR2 YSYEKL. The germline V and J ends were trimmed by 0 bases and 3 bases, with 2 bases remaining between them. This CDR3 has 12 amino acids. The CDR3 sequence: CASSQDDYGYTF. In DNA form, the CDR3 reads TGCGCCAGCAGCCAAGACGACTATGGCTACACCTTC.

The sample holds a few counts of this clone. This chain uses TRBV5-1 with TRBJ2-3; D possibly corresponds to TRBD2 (7 bases). V was trimmed by 7 bases and J by 3 bases, leaving 18 bases between them. This CDR3 has 15 residues. In germline, CDR1 is SGHRS, CDR2 YFSETQ. CDR3 sequence: CASSKGGVGTDTQYF. The CDR3 region has the DNA TGCGCCAGCTCAAAAGGGGGGGTTGGGACAGATACGCAGTATTTT.